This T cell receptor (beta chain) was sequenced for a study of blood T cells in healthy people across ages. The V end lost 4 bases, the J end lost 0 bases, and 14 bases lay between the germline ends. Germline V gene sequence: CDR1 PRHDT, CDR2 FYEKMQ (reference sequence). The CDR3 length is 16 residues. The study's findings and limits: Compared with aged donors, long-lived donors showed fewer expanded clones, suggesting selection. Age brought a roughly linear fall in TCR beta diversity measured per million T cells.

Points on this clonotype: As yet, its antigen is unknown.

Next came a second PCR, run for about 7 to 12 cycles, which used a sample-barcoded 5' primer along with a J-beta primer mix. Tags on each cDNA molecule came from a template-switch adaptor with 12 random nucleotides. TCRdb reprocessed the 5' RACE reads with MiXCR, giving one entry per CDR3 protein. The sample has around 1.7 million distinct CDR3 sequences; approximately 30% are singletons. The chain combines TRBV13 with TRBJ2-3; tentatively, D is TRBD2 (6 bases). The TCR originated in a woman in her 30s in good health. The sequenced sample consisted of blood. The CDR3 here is CASSSRAGISTDTQYF. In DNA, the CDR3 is TGTGCCAGCAGCTCCCGAGCGGGTATTAGCACAGATACGCAGTATTTT. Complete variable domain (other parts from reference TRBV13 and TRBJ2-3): AAGVIQSPRHLIKEKRETATLKCYPIPRHDTVYWYQQGPGQDPQFLISFYEKMQSDKGSIPDRFSAQQFSDYHSELNMSSLELGDSALYFCASSSRAGISTDTQYFGPGTRLTVL.